This passage covers 32 T cell receptor beta chains from one sample sequenced in a study of T-cell memory formation after mild COVID-19. One entry per CDR3 protein results from TCRdb running MiXCR on the 5' RACE reads. The sample lists 470,000 or so distinct CDR3 sequences, 15% to 20% seen once, with 9% to 15% in the top ten. Sequenced: PBMCs or a T cell subset sorted from them (not recorded which). The receptors here all came from an adult woman who had mild COVID-19 (a few samples of this study predate the infection). Cell type and time point are not known.

Many counts were recorded for this clonotype. The chain employs TRBV5-6 and TRBJ2-7; D gene unclear. The CDR3 totals 12 residues. CDR1 SGHDT and CDR2 YYEEEE come from the germline V gene. The V gene lost 1 base and the J gene lost 6 bases, with 8 bases spanning the gap. This CDR3 is CASSLYVSEQYF. DNA of the CDR3: TGTGCCAGCAGCTTGTATGTGAGCGAGCAGTACTTC. Full variable domain (missing parts from reference TRBV5-6 and TRBJ2-7): DAGVTQSPTHLIKTRGQQVTLRCSPKSGHDTVSWYQQALGQGPQFIFQYYEEEERQRGNFPDRFSGHQFPNYSSELNVNALLLGDSALYLCASSLYVSEQYFGPGTRLTVT.

V is TRBV5-4 and J is TRBJ2-7, with 9 bases fitting TRBD1. CDR1 and CDR2 (germline): SGHNT, YYREEE (reference sequence). V trimming: 2 bases; J trimming: 2 bases; junction bases outside the gene matches: 5. This CDR3 is 15 amino acids long. In DNA, the CDR3 is TGTGCCAGCAGCTTCGGCAGGACAGGGGCCTACGAGCAGTACTTC. As protein: CASSFGRTGAYEQYF.

The chain combines TRBV24-1 with TRBJ2-2; TRBD1 or TRBD2 may be the D gene (5 bases each). The CDR3 has 13 residues. Trimming removed 7 bases from V and 4 bases from J, with 9 bases in between. The germline V gene encodes CDR1 KGHDR and CDR2 SFDVKD. CDR3 nucleotides: TGTGCCACCAGGGGACGGAGCACCGGGGAGCTGTTTTTT. It codes for CATRGRSTGELFF.

The V and J genes are TRBV5-5 and TRBJ2-1, with D perhaps matching TRBD1 (6 bases). The CDR3 is 14 residues long. Germline CDR1 and CDR2: SGHKS and YYEKEE (reference sequence). V lost 4 bases to trimming and J lost 6 bases, with 14 bases between them. As DNA, the CDR3 is TGTGCCAGCAGCGGCAAGACAGGTCTCAATGAGCAGTTCTTC. Amino acids: CASSGKTGLNEQFF.

V usage is TRBV6-1 and J usage is TRBJ1-1; possible D gene TRBD1, 5 bases. This CDR3 spans 13 amino acids. V was cut by 7 bases and J by 2 bases, with 11 bases left in between. The germline gives CDR1 MNHNS, CDR2 SASEGT. CDR3: CASTIQDNTEAFF. The DNA for the CDR3 is TGTGCCAGCACCATACAGGATAACACTGAAGCTTTCTTT.

This chain connects TRBV30 to TRBJ1-5; D is undetermined. This CDR3 comprises 13 residues. V lost 2 bases, J lost 5 bases, and 10 bases lay in between. Looked up from germline, CDR1 is GTSNPN and CDR2 is SVGIG (reference sequence). In nucleotides, the CDR3 is TGTGCCTGGAGTCCGGGGTATGATCAGCCCCAGCATTTT. This gives the protein CAWSPGYDQPQHF.

V gene TRBV5-1 combines with J gene TRBJ2-3; the D gene could be TRBD1 or TRBD2 (6 bases each). Germline V CDR1 and CDR2: SGHRS, YFSETQ. V was cut by 0 bases and J by 1 base, with 15 bases left in between. CDR3 size: 17 residues. CDR3: CASSLGSGGQGTDTQYF. The CDR3 nucleotides are TGCGCCAGCAGCTTGGGCTCTGGGGGGCAGGGCACAGATACGCAGTATTTT.

The rearrangement links TRBV12-3 or TRBV12-4 to TRBJ1-6, with 12 bases matching TRBD1. Trimming removed 5 bases from V and 18 bases from J; junction bases left unmatched: 11. The CDR3 sequence is 14 residues long. This chain's CDR3 is CASSLGQGARSPHF. The CDR3 coding sequence is TGTGCCAGCAGTCTGGGACAGGGGGCTCGGAGCCCCCACTTT.

The CDR3 nucleotides are TGTGCCAGCAGACAGGGGGCGCGGTTCGAGCAGTTCTTC. It yields the protein CASRQGARFEQFF. V usage is TRBV19 and J usage is TRBJ2-1; 10 nucleotides match TRBD1. CDR1 LNHDA and CDR2 SQIVND come from the germline V gene (reference sequence). V was pared by 9 bases and J by 10 bases, with 9 bases of the junction left unmatched. The CDR3 has 13 amino acids.

This clonotype has only a few counts. The chain joins TRBV5-4 to TRBJ1-1, with TRBD1 identical over 7 bases. Per germline, CDR1 SGHNT and CDR2 YYREEE (reference sequence). V gave up 0 bases and J gave up 1 base; unmatched junction bases: 3. The CDR3 is 15 residues long. CDR3 sequence reads: CASSLGTGENTEAFF. CDR3 sequence (DNA): TGTGCCAGCAGCTTGGGGACAGGAGAGAACACTGAAGCTTTCTTT.

The chain couples TRBV10-2 to TRBJ2-1, with 8 positions matching TRBD2. The length of the CDR3 is 14 residues. In germline, CDR1 is WSHSY, CDR2 SAAADI. V was pared by 5 bases and J by 7 bases, with 7 bases of the junction left unmatched. The CDR3 loop reads CASSSGGAGNEQFF. CDR3 nucleotide sequence: TGCGCCAGCAGTTCGGGGGGGGCTGGTAATGAGCAGTTCTTC.

The sample holds one count of this clonotype. It may be a read error: a sequence one base away is much more abundant. J is TRBJ2-5 and V is TRBV7-3, with TRBD1 matching over 11 bases. V was clipped by 7 bases and J by 4 bases; unmatched bases: 5. This CDR3 is 14 amino acids long. Germline V gene data show CDR1 as SGHTA and CDR2 as FQGTGA. In DNA form, the CDR3 reads TGTGCCAGCATCCCCGGGACAGGGGGAGAGACCCAGTACTTC. It translates to CASIPGTGGETQYF.

This clonotype was recorded a few times. The V call is TRBV10-3, the J call TRBJ2-4; tentative D call: TRBD2 (5 bases). Germline V CDR1 and CDR2: ENHRY, SYGVKD. Deletions cut 4 bases from V and 8 bases from J, with 9 bases between. This CDR3 contains 12 residues. DNA of the CDR3: TGTGCCATCAGTGGAGGGTCTTACATTCAGTACTTC. It encodes CAISGGSYIQYF.

The chain employs TRBV6-5 and TRBJ1-1; TRBD1 aligns across 9 bases. With V trimmed by 5 bases and J by 6 bases, 10 bases remained unmatched. This CDR3 comprises 15 residues. CDR1 MNHEY and CDR2 SVGAGI come from the germline V gene. The CDR3 DNA reads as TGTGCCAGCAGTCCCCTCGGACAGGGGAAACCTGAAGCTTTCTTT. This gives the protein CASSPLGQGKPEAFF.

This clonotype occurred a few times. The CDR3 coding sequence is TGTGCCAGCAGCTTCCATTGGGGCTCCGGGGAGACCCAGTACTTC. It yields the protein CASSFHWGSGETQYF. This chain links TRBV7-2 with TRBJ2-5; tentatively, D is TRBD1 (5 bases). The V gene lost 3 bases and the J gene lost 5 bases, with 16 bases spanning the gap. Germline V CDR1 and CDR2: SGHTA, FQGNSA. CDR3 size: 15 residues. Complete variable domain (other parts from reference TRBV7-2 and TRBJ2-5): GAGVSQSPSNKVTEKGKDVELRCDPISGHTALYWYRQSLGQGLEFLIYFQGNSAPDKSGLPSDRFSAERTGGSVSTLTIQRTQQEDSAVYLCASSFHWGSGETQYFGPGTRLLVL.

This clonotype has only a few counts. The V and J genes are TRBV15 and TRBJ2-1, with 9 positions matching TRBD2. Germline CDR1 and CDR2: LNHNV and YYDKDF (reference sequence). This CDR3 comprises 17 residues. Trimming cost V 1 base and J 10 bases; bases outside gene matches: 14. CDR3 in amino acids: CATSRAVWREGLEEQFF. CDR3 coding DNA: TGTGCCACCAGCAGAGCGGTCTGGCGGGAGGGCCTAGAGGAGCAGTTCTTC.

The chain uses TRBV9 and TRBJ1-1; no clear D. There are 15 residues in the CDR3. Looked up from germline, CDR1 is SGDLS and CDR2 is YYNGEE. V was cut by 0 bases and J by 0 bases, with 9 bases left in between. The CDR3 loop reads CASSVGSVLNTEAFF. DNA for the CDR3: TGTGCCAGCAGCGTAGGGTCGGTGCTGAACACTGAAGCTTTCTTT.

The gene calls are TRBV4-2 and TRBJ2-3; D is undetermined. V was clipped by 4 bases and J by 2 bases, with 16 bases between them. The CDR3 has 16 residues. Germline-derived CDR1 and CDR2 are LGHNA and YNFKEQ. The CDR3 region has the DNA TGTGCCAGCAGCCCAGCCCTCTGGGCCTACACAGATACGCAGTATTTT. Amino acid sequence: CASSPALWAYTDTQYF.

The table lists this clonotype with a few counts. This sequence joins TRBV30 and TRBJ2-6; 8 nucleotides match TRBD2. V lost 0 bases and J lost 2; bases outside the gene matches: 3. The CDR3 runs 16 residues. CDR1 is GTSNPN, CDR2 SVGIG, per germline (reference sequence). CDR3 sequence: CAWSVRGGPGANVLTF. CDR3 sequence (DNA): TGTGCCTGGAGTGTACGGGGGGGGCCTGGGGCCAACGTCCTGACTTTC.

This clonotype was observed a few times. V is TRBV6-7 and J is TRBJ1-3; 8 positions agree with TRBD1. TRBV6-7 is treated as an ORF (open reading frame) with a function not yet certain. The CDR3 totals 15 residues. J lost 7 bases, V lost 5 bases, and 10 bases had no gene match. DNA of the CDR3: TGTGCCAGCAGTGAAGGACAGGGAAATTCGAACACCATATATTTT. Its protein product is CASSEGQGNSNTIYF.

The rearrangement joins TRBV20-1 to TRBJ1-5; 7 bases are a match to TRBD1. V lost 3 bases to trimming and J lost 6 bases; unmatched junction nucleotides: 8. There are 14 residues in the CDR3. Germline-derived CDR1 and CDR2 are DFQATT and SNEGSKA (reference sequence). CDR3 region: CSASLRQGGQPQHF. In nucleotides, the CDR3 is TGCAGTGCTAGCTTGCGACAGGGAGGTCAGCCCCAGCATTTT.

The V gene is TRBV5-1, the J gene TRBJ1-3; tentative D call: TRBD1 (5 bases). V lost 1 base and J 4 bases, leaving 9 bases between the germline ends. The V gene's germline CDR1 is SGHRS and CDR2 YFSETQ. The CDR3 runs to 14 residues. CDR3 DNA sequence: TGCGCCAGCAGCTTGACAGGAGACGGAAACACCATATATTTT. Amino acid sequence: CASSLTGDGNTIYF.

This clonotype has more than one count but fewer than ten. The chain couples TRBV7-6 to TRBJ2-1; 10 bases are shared with TRBD2. Germline V gene data show CDR1 as SGHVS and CDR2 as FNYEAQ. The CDR3 runs to 15 residues. The junction had 4 bases not matched to a gene; V was cut back by 3 bases and J by 5 bases. In DNA form, the CDR3 reads TGTGCCAGCAGCTTTCAACTAGCGGGGAACAATGAGCAGTTCTTC. Protein sequence: CASSFQLAGNNEQFF.

The V gene is TRBV11-2, the J gene TRBJ2-7; 8 nucleotides align to TRBD2. The J segment lost 2 bases and the V segment lost 6 bases, leaving 0 bases of the junction unmatched. The CDR3 is made up of 12 amino acids. Germline V gene data show CDR1 as SGHAT and CDR2 as FQNNGV. In DNA form, the CDR3 reads TGTGCCAGCAGAGCGGGGGCCTACGAGCAGTACTTC. This sequence encodes CASRAGAYEQYF. Supplemented by reference TRBV11-2 and TRBJ2-7, the full variable domain reads EAGVAQSPRYKIIEKRQSVAFWCNPISGHATLYWYQQILGQGPKLLIQFQNNGVVDDSQLPKDRFSAERLKGVDSTLKIQPAKLEDSAVYLCASRAGAYEQYFGPGTRLTVT.

There are many counts of this clonotype. This chain connects TRBV5-4 to TRBJ1-5; D call uncertain. The CDR3 has 15 amino acids. Germline CDR1 SGHNT, CDR2 YYREEE (reference sequence). V lost 0 bases and J 4 bases, leaving 11 bases between the germline ends. In nucleotides, the CDR3 is TGTGCCAGCAGCTTGGATCCCGAGCCTAATCAGCCCCAGCATTTT. This translates into CASSLDPEPNQPQHF.

This clonotype was found many times. The chain employs TRBV3-1 and TRBJ2-7, with D unresolved. This CDR3 has 11 amino acids. Germline CDR1 is LGHDT and CDR2 is YNNKEL (reference sequence). V was trimmed by 3 bases and J by 0 bases, leaving 0 bases between them. CDR3 region: CASSHSYEQYF. In DNA form, the CDR3 reads TGTGCCAGCAGCCACTCCTACGAGCAGTACTTC.

The chain links TRBV12-3 or TRBV12-4 to TRBJ2-5, with 8 bases matching TRBD1. Trimming took 3 bases from V and 4 from J; bases not matched to a gene: 7. This CDR3 is 15 amino acids long. CDR3 sequence: CASSFSRGLGETQYF. The CDR3 DNA sequence: TGTGCCAGCAGTTTTTCCAGGGGGCTAGGAGAGACCCAGTACTTC.

This clonotype turned up a few times. The V and J genes are TRBV20-1 and TRBJ2-1, with 10 bases identical to TRBD1. Trimming at V came to 4 bases and at J to 0 bases, leaving 9 bases not matched to a gene. Germline CDR1 reads DFQATT; CDR2 reads SNEGSKA (reference sequence). The CDR3 extends over 17 amino acids. Written as DNA, the CDR3 is TGCAGTGCTACCACCTCGACAGGGGGCGGCTCCTACAATGAGCAGTTCTTC. This gives the protein CSATTSTGGGSYNEQFF.

The V and J genes are TRBV9 and TRBJ2-7; possibly TRBD1 or TRBD2 for D (5 bases each). The CDR3 loop spans 13 amino acids. V gave up 3 bases and J gave up 3 bases, with 10 bases separating them. Looked up from germline, CDR1 is SGDLS and CDR2 is YYNGEE. The CDR3, as DNA: TGTGCCAGCAGCGAGGGACGGGACTACGAGCAGTACTTC. Translated: CASSEGRDYEQYF.

This clonotype was seen more than once but under ten times. The rearrangement links TRBV6-5 to TRBJ2-1; D may be TRBD2 (6 bases). Trimming left V 0 bases short and J 3 bases short, with 12 bases between. The germline V gene encodes CDR1 MNHEY and CDR2 SVGAGI. The CDR3 has 16 residues. CDR3 nucleotides: TGTGCCAGCAGTTACTCTCCAGCGGGCCTCTACAATGAGCAGTTCTTC. Amino acids: CASSYSPAGLYNEQFF.

This clonotype was observed a handful of times. The chain employs TRBV12-3 or TRBV12-4 and TRBJ2-1; D is perhaps TRBD2 (5 bases). Trimming removed 7 bases from V and 0 bases from J, with 16 bases in between. The CDR3 runs to 16 residues. CDR3 bases: TGTGCCAGCACCCCTTGGAGGCAAGCCTCCTACAATGAGCAGTTCTTC. It codes for CASTPWRQASYNEQFF.

This clonotype was seen only a few times. This rearrangement joins TRBV5-1 to TRBJ2-5, with 7 bases fitting TRBD2. Losses at the gene ends were 2 bases for V and 4 bases for J; bases not matched to a gene: 8. The CDR3 extends over 15 amino acids. Germline CDR1 reads SGHRS; CDR2 reads YFSETQ. CDR3 nucleotides: TGCGCCAGCAGCTTTGGTGGGAGGGCCGGAGAGACCCAGTACTTC. Translation gives CASSFGGRAGETQYF.